Each of the 5 T cell receptor beta chains below was sequenced from the same sample in a study of blood T cell repertoires in COVID-19. TCRdb's copy holds only in-frame clones and misses some; the assay was immunoSEQ multiplex PCR. Here the sample spans 180,000 or so clones, 80% to 90% being singletons. The sequenced sample was peripheral blood. These receptors were taken from a woman in her forties or fifties with acute or convalescent COVID-19.

The chain uses TRBV19 and TRBJ2-3; a weak D match, TRBD2 (5 bases). Germline V lookup: CDR1 LNHDA, CDR2 SQIVND (reference sequence). V was shortened by 1 base and J by 4 bases, with 9 bases between the two germline ends. CDR3 size: 14 residues. The CDR3: CASSIGGPSDTQYF. As DNA, the CDR3 is TGTGCCAGTAGTATAGGAGGGCCATCAGATACGCAGTATTTT.

The V gene is TRBV30, the J gene TRBJ1-5; D is possibly TRBD1 (5 bases). V lost 4 bases and J lost 6, with 16 bases in between. CDR1 GTSNPN and CDR2 SVGIG come from the germline V gene (reference sequence). CDR3 size: 14 residues. This chain's CDR3 is CAWTHGGEAQPQHF. CDR3 bases: TGTGCCTGGACCCACGGGGGGGAGGCTCAGCCCCAGCATTTT.

V gene TRBV13 combines with J gene TRBJ2-7, with 7 bases aligning to TRBD1. The germline gives CDR1 PRHDT, CDR2 FYEKMQ (reference sequence). V was clipped by 5 bases and J by 4 bases; unmatched bases: 11. This CDR3 has 15 amino acids. The CDR3, as DNA: TGTGCCAGCAGCATCCTCGGACAGGCGGCTTACGAGCAGTACTTC. Translating gives CASSILGQAAYEQYF.

The gene calls are TRBV15 and TRBJ1-2, with D perhaps TRBD1 (6 bases). Trimming removed 3 bases from V and 4 bases from J, with 12 bases in between. The CDR3 consists of 14 residues. Germline V lookup: CDR1 LNHNV, CDR2 YYDKDF (reference sequence). CDR3 DNA: TGTGCCACCAGCAGGCCTGGACAGCTCTATGGCTACACCTTC. Translating gives CATSRPGQLYGYTF.

V usage is TRBV19 and J usage is TRBJ2-4, with D possibly TRBD2 on 6 matching bases. Trimming shortened V by 7 bases and J by 8 bases, and 18 bases separated the two germline ends. The CDR3 covers 14 residues. Germline V gene data show CDR1 as LNHDA and CDR2 as SQIVND (reference sequence). The CDR3, as DNA: TGTGCCAGTAAGGATGGGGGAGGTGAACACATTCAGTACTTC. Its protein product is CASKDGGGEHIQYF.